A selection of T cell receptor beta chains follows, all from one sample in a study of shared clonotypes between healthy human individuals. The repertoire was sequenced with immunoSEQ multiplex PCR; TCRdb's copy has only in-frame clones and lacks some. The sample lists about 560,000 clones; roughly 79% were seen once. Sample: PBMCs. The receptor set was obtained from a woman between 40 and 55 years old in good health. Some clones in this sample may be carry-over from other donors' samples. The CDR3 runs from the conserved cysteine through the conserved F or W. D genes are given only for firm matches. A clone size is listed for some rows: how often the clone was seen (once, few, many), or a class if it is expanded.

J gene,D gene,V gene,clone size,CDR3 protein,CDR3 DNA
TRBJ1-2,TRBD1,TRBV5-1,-,CASSPRTGDFYGYTF,TGCGCCAGCAGCCCCAGGACAGGAGACTTCTATGGCTACACCTTC
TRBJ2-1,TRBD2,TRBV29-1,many,CSAGLAGAGEQFF,TGCAGCGCTGGACTAGCGGGAGCCGGAGAGCAGTTCTTC
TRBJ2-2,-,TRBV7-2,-,CASSLWQGGTGELFF,TGTGCCAGCAGCTTATGGCAGGGGGGGACCGGGGAGCTGTTTTTT
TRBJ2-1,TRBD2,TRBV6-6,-,CASSGRAHNEQFF,TGTGCCAGTAGCGGGAGGGCCCACAATGAGCAGTTCTTC
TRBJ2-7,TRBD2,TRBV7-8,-,CATRLAGSVYEQYF,TGTGCCACCAGACTAGCGGGATCCGTCTACGAGCAGTACTTC
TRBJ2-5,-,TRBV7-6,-,CASSFQGGETQYF,TGTGCCAGCAGCTTTCAGGGTGGAGAGACCCAGTACTTC
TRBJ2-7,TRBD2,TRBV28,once,CASSPRGSGRYRGGRYEQYF,TGTGCCAGCAGCCCTAGGGGCTCCGGGAGGTACCGAGGTGGTCGCTACGAGCAGTACTTC
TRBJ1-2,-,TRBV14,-,CASSQDRGAANYGYTF,TGTGCCAGCAGCCAAGACCGAGGAGCGGCTAACTATGGCTACACCTTC
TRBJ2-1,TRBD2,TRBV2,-,CAGGLAGVFEQFF,TGTGCCGGGGGACTAGCGGGAGTGTTTGAGCAGTTCTTC
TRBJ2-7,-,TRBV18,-,CASSPPNSYEQYF,TGTGCCAGCTCACCCCCGAACAGTTACGAGCAGTACTTC
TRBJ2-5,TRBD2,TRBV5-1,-,CASSNTLAGGQETQYF,TGCGCCAGCAGCAATACCCTAGCGGGAGGCCAAGAGACCCAGTACTTC
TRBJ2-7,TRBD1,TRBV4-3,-,CASSRQGSYEQYF,TGCGCCAGCAGCCGACAGGGGTCCTACGAGCAGTACTTC
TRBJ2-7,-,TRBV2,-,CASLANAYEQYF,TGTGCCAGCCTAGCTAATGCCTACGAGCAGTACTTC
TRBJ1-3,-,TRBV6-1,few,CASRPLSSGNTIYF,TGTGCCAGCAGACCACTCAGCTCTGGAAACACCATATATTTT
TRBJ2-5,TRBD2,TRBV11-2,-,CASSLLSGRETQYF,TGTGCCAGCAGCTTACTGAGCGGGAGGGAGACCCAGTACTTC
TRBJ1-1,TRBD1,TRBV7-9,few,CASSLGQKNTEAFF,TGTGCCAGCAGCTTGGGACAGAAGAACACTGAAGCTTTCTTT
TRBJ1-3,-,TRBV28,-,CASRDTSRGDTIYF,TGTGCCAGCAGGGACACGAGCCGGGGAGACACCATATATTTT